This T cell receptor beta chain was documented in a study of tumor-infiltrating lymphocytes in primary liver carcinoma. The authors made TCR beta cDNA from around 500 ng total RNA with a constant-region primer. Amplification in three nested multiplex PCR rounds with slightly modified ARM-PCR gave rise to TCR beta libraries. In the first two PCR rounds, TRBV1-TRBV30 forward primers were paired with a C-beta reverse primer, and each round lasted approximately 9 cycles. MiXCR was run by TCRdb on the multiplex PCR reads, yielding one entry per CDR3 protein. The table lists 100,000 to 150,000 distinct CDR3 sequences, 64% of them singletons, with 7.5% to 9% in the top ten. The germline V gene encodes CDR1 MNHEY and CDR2 SVGAGI. The CDR3 length is 17 residues. As regards this clonotype: Sequence at one end of the junction differs from germline and may be a read error.

Co-extracting RNA and DNA was done with roughly 17-33 mg of unsorted bulk tissue as input. The TCR was taken from a woman in her fifties or sixties with primary liver carcinoma and hepatitis B virus infection. The rearrangement joins TRBV6-5 to TRBJ2-5; 10 bases map to TRBD2. Source material: liver tumor tissue from sampling region 3. Regarding subset: tumor region T3, left-lateral pole. The DNA for the CDR3 is TGTGCCAGCGGACCAAAACCTAGCGGGAGCCCCCATGAGACCCAATACTTC. Protein sequence: CASGPKPSGSPHETQYF.